These 7 T cell receptor beta chains originate from one sample sequenced in a study of vaccination effects on CD4 cells after COVID-19 (dated 2022 in TCRdb). These receptors have no identified antigens. The library was built by means of the immunoSEQ multiplex PCR assay. TCRdb retrieved this table from immuneACCESS and kept in-frame rearrangements only. Not all clones are present; in checked studies, unresolved V genes account for under half, and no reason is known for the remainder. The sample includes 50,000 or so clones, with nearly 80% observed a single time. 5% to 7% of the sample belongs to the ten largest clones. The ViraFEST assay stimulated PBMC with viral peptide pools and then used TCR sequencing to identify antigen-specific CD4+ T cell clonotypes by expansion. After 10 days of culture, CD4+ T cells were isolated with the EasySep CD4+ T cell isolation kit. None of the healthy vaccine recipients had a prior SARS-CoV-2 infection, which was confirmed by nucleocapsid antibody tests that came back negative both before and after vaccination.

Here the sequenced sample was CD4+ T cells from PBMCs cultured with HCoV-OC43 spike peptides, taken before COVID-19 vaccination. The label giving this sample's cell subset or site can be read as: HCoV-OC43 spike overlapping peptide pool stimulation. The source is a human donor who received a COVID-19 vaccine.

The chain is built from TRBV5-1 and TRBJ1-2; 7 bases are a match to TRBD1. This CDR3 has 18 amino acids. The V and J ends lost 4 bases and 2 bases, in that order; junction bases with no gene match: 17. CDR1 and CDR2 from the germline V gene are SGHRS and YFSETQ. The CDR3 reads CASSNQPQGVVKNYGYTF. Here the CDR3 DNA reads TGCGCCAGCAGCAACCAACCCCAGGGGGTGGTAAAGAACTATGGCTACACCTTC.

The chain joins TRBV18 to TRBJ2-5; D unclear. Germline V gives CDR1 KGHSH, CDR2 LQKENI. The CDR3 extends over 12 amino acids. Trimming took 2 bases from V and 4 from J, leaving 5 bases between them. This CDR3 reads CASSPIRETQYF. CDR3 in DNA: TGTGCCAGCTCACCAATTCGAGAGACCCAGTACTTC.

This sequence joins TRBV7-8 and TRBJ1-2; TRBD1 is a possible D gene (6 bases). The V gene lost 8 bases and the J gene lost 5 bases, with 12 bases spanning the gap. Per the germline V gene, CDR1 is SGHVS and CDR2 is FQNEAQ. The CDR3 spans 12 residues. This CDR3 reads CASSGGGYGYTF. In DNA form, the CDR3 reads TGTGCCAGCTCTGGGGGCGGTTATGGCTACACCTTC. Full variable domain (remainder filled in from reference TRBV7-8 and TRBJ1-2): GAGVSQSPRYKVAKRGQDVALRCDPISGHVSLFWYQQALGQGPEFLTYFQNEAQLDKSGLPSDRFFAERPEGSVSTLKIQRTQQEDSAVYLCASSGGGYGYTFGSGTRLTVV.

The sample holds a few counts of this clone. This chain links TRBV4-1 with TRBJ2-3, with a possible D match to TRBD2 (5 bases). V was shortened by 4 bases and J by 0 bases, with 11 bases between the two germline ends. The CDR3 is made up of 15 amino acids. Germline CDR1 reads MGHRA; CDR2 reads YSYEKL. For the CDR3, the DNA is TGCGCCAGCAGCCTTAGCGAGGGTAGCACAGATACGCAGTATTTT. Translated: CASSLSEGSTDTQYF.

The table lists this clone with a count of one. The chain recombines TRBV7-3 with TRBJ2-1; possible D gene TRBD2, 7 bases. Trimming pared 5 bases from V and 7 bases from J, leaving 15 bases between. CDR1 is SGHTA and CDR2 is FQGTGA in the germline V gene. The CDR3 length is 14 residues. CDR3 sequence (DNA): TGTGCCAGCAGCCCCTGGGGGGGGGCGAATGAGCAGTTCTTC. Residues: CASSPWGGANEQFF.

This clone occurred a few times. The chain links TRBV12-3 or TRBV12-4 to TRBJ1-1, with 7 bases aligning to TRBD1. This CDR3 is built from 13 residues. V was pared by 5 bases and J by 7 bases, with 7 bases of the junction left unmatched. CDR3 sequence: CASSRGQGVEAFF. In DNA form, the CDR3 reads TGTGCCAGCAGTAGAGGTCAGGGGGTTGAAGCTTTCTTT.

The DNA of the CDR3 is TGTGCCAGCAGGATAGGGTGGAACACTGAAGCTTTCTTT. Protein sequence: CASRIGWNTEAFF. V and J are TRBV6-5 and TRBJ1-1; D uncertain. The CDR3 runs 13 residues. Trimming removed 6 bases at V and 1 base at J, with 9 bases between. CDR1 MNHEY and CDR2 SVGAGI come from the germline V gene.